What follows are 3 T cell receptor beta chains derived from one specimen sequenced in a study of T-cell reconstitution after alpha-beta-depleted transplantation in children. Unique molecular identifiers were built into the TCRbeta library. TCRdb re-called the PCR reads with MiXCR, one entry per CDR3 protein. The data contain under 250,000 distinct CDR3 sequences, about 15% of them singletons. The sequencing here drew on PBMCs, mostly from graft donor cells, taken 360 days after TCRalphabeta/CD19-depleted stem cell transplant. These receptors were collected from a male patient between 2 and 15 years old who had a stem cell transplant for acute lymphoblastic leukemia, so the T cells may come from the graft donor.

The chain joins TRBV18 to TRBJ2-1; TRBD1 aligns across 7 bases. V shed 3 bases, J shed 5 bases, and the junction held 7 bases outside the gene matches. Germline assignment: CDR1 KGHSH and CDR2 LQKENI. The CDR3 contains 15 residues. CDR3 in amino acids: CASSPGNRGHNEQFF. The CDR3 bases are TGTGCCAGCTCACCGGGGAATAGGGGGCACAATGAGCAGTTCTTC.

This clonotype was counted between two and nine times. The V call is TRBV29-1, the J call TRBJ1-1; a weak D match, TRBD1 (6 bases). Germline CDR1 reads SQVTM; CDR2 reads ANQGSEA. V was cut by 4 bases and J by 5 bases, with 11 bases left in between. This CDR3 region has 12 residues. Here the CDR3 DNA reads TGCAGCGTTGGGGGTCAGGGGACTGAAGCTTTCTTT. This codes for CSVGGQGTEAFF.

This clonotype was observed many times. The conserved phenylalanine or tryptophan is not found at the CDR3 terminus, so this likely reflects a read error. Because the CDR3's place on the DNA is in doubt, the DNA is left out and the CDR3 is given as listed by TCRdb. The CDR3 protein is CASSLAVIE. V usage is TRBV7-7 and J usage is TRBJ1-4. A total of 9 residues make up the CDR3, ends included. Germline V gene lookup returns CDR1 SSHAT and CDR2 FNYEAQ (reference sequence).